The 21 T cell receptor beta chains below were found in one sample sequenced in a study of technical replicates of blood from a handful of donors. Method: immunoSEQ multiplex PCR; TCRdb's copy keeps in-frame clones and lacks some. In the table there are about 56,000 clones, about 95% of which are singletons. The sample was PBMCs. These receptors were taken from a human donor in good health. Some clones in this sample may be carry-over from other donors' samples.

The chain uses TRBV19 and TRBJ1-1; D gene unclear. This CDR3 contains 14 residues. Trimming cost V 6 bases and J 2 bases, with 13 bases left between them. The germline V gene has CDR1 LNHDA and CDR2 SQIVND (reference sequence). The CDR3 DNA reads TGTGCCAGTAGCCCCAGAGGGCTCAACACTGAAGCTTTCTTT. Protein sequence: CASSPRGLNTEAFF.

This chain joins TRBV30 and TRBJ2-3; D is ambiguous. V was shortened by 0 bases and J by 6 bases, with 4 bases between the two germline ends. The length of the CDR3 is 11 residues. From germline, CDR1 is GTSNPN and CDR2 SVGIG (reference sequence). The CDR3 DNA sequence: TGTGCCTGGAGTGTAGAGGATACGCAGTATTTT. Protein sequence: CAWSVEDTQYF.

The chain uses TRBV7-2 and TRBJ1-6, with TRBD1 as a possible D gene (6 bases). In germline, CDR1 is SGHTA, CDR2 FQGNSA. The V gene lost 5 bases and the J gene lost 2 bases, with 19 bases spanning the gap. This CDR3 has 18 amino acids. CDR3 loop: CASSLYSQGWTYNSPLHF. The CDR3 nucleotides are TGTGCCAGCAGCCTTTACTCCCAGGGGTGGACCTATAATTCACCCCTCCACTTT. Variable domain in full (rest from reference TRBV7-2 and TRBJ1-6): GAGVSQSPSNKVTEKGKDVELRCDPISGHTALYWYRQSLGQGLEFLIYFQGNSAPDKSGLPSDRFSAERTGGSVSTLTIQRTQQEDSAVYLCASSLYSQGWTYNSPLHFGNGTRLTVT.

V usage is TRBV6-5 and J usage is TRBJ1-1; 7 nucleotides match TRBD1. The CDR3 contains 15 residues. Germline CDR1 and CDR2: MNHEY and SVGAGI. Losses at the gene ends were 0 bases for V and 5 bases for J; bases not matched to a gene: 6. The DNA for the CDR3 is TGTGCCAGCAGTTACTCTACCCCAGGGGGAACTGAAGCTTTCTTT. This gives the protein CASSYSTPGGTEAFF.

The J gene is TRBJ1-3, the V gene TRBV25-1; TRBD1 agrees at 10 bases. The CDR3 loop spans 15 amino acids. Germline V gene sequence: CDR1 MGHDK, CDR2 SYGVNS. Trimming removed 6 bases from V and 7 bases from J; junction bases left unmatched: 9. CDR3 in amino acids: CASREDRGLRNTIYF. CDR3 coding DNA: TGTGCCAGCAGAGAAGACAGGGGGCTTCGTAACACCATATATTTT.

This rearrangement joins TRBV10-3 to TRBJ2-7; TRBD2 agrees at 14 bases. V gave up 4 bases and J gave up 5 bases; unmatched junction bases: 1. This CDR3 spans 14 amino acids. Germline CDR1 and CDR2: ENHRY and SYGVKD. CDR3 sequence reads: CAISGGLAGDEQYF. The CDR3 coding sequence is TGTGCCATCAGTGGGGGACTAGCGGGAGACGAGCAGTACTTC.

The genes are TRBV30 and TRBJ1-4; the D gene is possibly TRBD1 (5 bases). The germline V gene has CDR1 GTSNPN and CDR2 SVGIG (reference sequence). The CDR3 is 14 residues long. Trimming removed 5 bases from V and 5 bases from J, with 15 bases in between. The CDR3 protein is CAWQPGQLNEKLFF. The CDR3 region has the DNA TGTGCCTGGCAGCCAGGGCAGCTCAATGAAAAACTGTTTTTT.

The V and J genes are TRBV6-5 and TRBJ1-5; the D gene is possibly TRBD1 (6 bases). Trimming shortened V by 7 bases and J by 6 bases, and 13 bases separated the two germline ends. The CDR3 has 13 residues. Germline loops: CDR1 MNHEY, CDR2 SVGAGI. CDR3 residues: CASTLGRGQPQHF. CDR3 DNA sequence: TGTGCCAGCACACTCGGCAGGGGTCAGCCCCAGCATTTT.

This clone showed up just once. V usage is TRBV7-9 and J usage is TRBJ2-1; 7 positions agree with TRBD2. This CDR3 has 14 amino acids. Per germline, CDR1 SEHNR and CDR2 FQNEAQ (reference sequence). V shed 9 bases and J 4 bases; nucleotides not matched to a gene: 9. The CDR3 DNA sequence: TGTGCCAGTGATAGCGGGCCGAGGTACAATGAGCAGTTCTTC. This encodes CASDSGPRYNEQFF.

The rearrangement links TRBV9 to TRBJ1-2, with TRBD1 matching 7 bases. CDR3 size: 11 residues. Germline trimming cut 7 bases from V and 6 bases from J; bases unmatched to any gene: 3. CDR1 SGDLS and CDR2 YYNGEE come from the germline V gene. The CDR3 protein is CASRQGNGYTF. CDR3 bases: TGTGCCAGCCGACAGGGAAATGGCTACACCTTC.

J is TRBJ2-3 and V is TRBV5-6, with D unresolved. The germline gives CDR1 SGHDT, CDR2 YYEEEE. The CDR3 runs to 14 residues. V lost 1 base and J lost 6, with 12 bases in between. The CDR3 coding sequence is TGTGCCAGCAGCTTGTCGACTCCTAGTGATACGCAGTATTTT. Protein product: CASSLSTPSDTQYF.

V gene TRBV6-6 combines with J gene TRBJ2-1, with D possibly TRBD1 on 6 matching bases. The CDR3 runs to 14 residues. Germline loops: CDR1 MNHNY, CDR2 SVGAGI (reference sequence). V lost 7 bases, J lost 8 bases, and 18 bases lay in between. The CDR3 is CASTKTVQGYEQFF. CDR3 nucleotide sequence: TGTGCCAGCACCAAAACGGTTCAGGGGTATGAGCAGTTCTTC.

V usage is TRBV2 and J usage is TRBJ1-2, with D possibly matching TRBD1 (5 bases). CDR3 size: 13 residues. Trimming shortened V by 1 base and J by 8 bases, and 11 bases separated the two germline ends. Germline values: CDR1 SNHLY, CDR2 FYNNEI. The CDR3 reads CASSEGGVLGYTF. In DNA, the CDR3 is TGTGCCAGCAGTGAAGGGGGGGTTCTCGGCTACACCTTC. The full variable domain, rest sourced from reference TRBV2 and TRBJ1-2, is EPEVTQTPSHQVTQMGQEVILRCVPISNHLYFYWYRQILGQKVEFLVSFYNNEISEKSEIFDDQFSVERPDGSNFTLKIRSTKLEDSAMYFCASSEGGVLGYTFGSGTRLTVV.

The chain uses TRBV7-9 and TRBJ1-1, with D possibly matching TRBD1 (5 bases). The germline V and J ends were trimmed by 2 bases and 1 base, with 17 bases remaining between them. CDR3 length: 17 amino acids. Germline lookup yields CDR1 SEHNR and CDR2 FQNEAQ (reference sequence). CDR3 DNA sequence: TGTGCCAGCAGCTTAACCTTTTCGAAGCAGGGGAACACTGAAGCTTTCTTT. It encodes CASSLTFSKQGNTEAFF.

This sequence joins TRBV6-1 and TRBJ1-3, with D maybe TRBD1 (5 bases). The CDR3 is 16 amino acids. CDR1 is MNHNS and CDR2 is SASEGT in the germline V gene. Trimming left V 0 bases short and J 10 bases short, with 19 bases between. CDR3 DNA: TGTGCCAGCAGTGAAGCGGGGGGACTTGTCAGGAGTACCATATATTTT. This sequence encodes CASSEAGGLVRSTIYF.

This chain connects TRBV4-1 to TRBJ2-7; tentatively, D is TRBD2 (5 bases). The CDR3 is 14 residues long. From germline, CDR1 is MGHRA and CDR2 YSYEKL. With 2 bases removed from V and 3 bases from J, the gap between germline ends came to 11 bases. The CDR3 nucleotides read TGCGCCAGCAGCCAATACGGGAAAGACTACGAGCAGTACTTC. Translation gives CASSQYGKDYEQYF.

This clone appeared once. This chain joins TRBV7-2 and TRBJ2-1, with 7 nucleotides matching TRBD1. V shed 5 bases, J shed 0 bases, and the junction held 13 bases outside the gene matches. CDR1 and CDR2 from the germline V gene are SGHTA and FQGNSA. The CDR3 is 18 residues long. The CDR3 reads CASSPRGLDRSSYNEQFF. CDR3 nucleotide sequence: TGTGCCAGCAGCCCCAGAGGGTTGGACAGGAGCTCCTACAATGAGCAGTTCTTC.

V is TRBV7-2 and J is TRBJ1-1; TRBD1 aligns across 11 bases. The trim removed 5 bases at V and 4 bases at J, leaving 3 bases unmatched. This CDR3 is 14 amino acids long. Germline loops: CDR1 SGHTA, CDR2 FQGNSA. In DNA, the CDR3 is TGTGCCAGCAGCAAGGGACAGGGGGGCACTGAAGCTTTCTTT. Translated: CASSKGQGGTEAFF. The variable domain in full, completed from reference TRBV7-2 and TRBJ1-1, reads GAGVSQSPSNKVTEKGKDVELRCDPISGHTALYWYRQSLGQGLEFLIYFQGNSAPDKSGLPSDRFSAERTGGSVSTLTIQRTQQEDSAVYLCASSKGQGGTEAFFGQGTRLTVV.

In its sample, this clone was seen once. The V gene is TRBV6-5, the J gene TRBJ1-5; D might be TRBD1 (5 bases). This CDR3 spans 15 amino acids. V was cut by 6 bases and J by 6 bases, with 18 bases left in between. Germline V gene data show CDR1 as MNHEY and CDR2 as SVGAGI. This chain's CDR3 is CASRSGGVFGQPQHF. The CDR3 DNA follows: TGTGCCAGCAGATCGGGGGGTGTTTTTGGTCAGCCCCAGCATTTT.

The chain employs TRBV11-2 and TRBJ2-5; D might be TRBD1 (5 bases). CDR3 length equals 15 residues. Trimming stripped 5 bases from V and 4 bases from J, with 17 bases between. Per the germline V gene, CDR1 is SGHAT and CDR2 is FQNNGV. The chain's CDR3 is CASSTGRGAVETQYF. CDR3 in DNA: TGTGCCAGCAGCACCGGTAGGGGCGCGGTAGAGACCCAGTACTTC.

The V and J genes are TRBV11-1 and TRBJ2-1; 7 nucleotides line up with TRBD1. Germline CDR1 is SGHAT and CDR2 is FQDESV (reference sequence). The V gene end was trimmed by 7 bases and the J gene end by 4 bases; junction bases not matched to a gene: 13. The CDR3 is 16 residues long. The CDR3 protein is CASKTGQSVPYNEQFF. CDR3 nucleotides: TGTGCCAGCAAAACGGGACAGTCTGTCCCGTACAATGAGCAGTTCTTC.